This T cell receptor (beta chain) was sequenced in a study of OX40 agonist ivuxolimab in advanced cancers. The method was immunoSEQ multiplex PCR; TCRdb's version includes in-frame clones alone and lacks a portion of them. The top ten clones hold roughly 10% of a sample with 65,000 to 85,000 clones, roughly 90% of them seen once. Blood sampling took place at baseline, cycle 4 day 1, and cycle 7 day 1. V shed 4 bases and J shed 2 bases, with 8 bases lying between them. The CDR3 length is 14 residues. Germline V gene data show CDR1 as LNHDA and CDR2 as SQIVND (reference sequence). The sample was CD4+ or CD8+ T cells sorted from blood, taken in a trial of the OX40 agonist ivuxolimab. V is TRBV19 and J is TRBJ1-4; D remains ambiguous. This sequence was found in an adult with an advanced solid tumor such as melanoma, head and neck, liver or kidney cancer. CDR3 nucleotides: TGTGCCAGTAGTACTCAGAGGACTAATGAAAAACTGTTTTTT. Translating gives CASSTQRTNEKLFF.